The clone carrying this T cell receptor (beta chain) was picked up many times. Its antigen remains unknown. This entry is derived from a study of T-cell reconstitution after alpha-beta-depleted transplantation in children. During its preparation, the TCRbeta library received unique molecular identifiers. TCRdb reprocessed the PCR reads via MiXCR and lists one record per CDR3 protein. This sample has over 150,000 distinct CDR3 sequences; approximately 6.8% occur once, and the top ten carry around 4.1%. Findings and limits, study-wide: A year had passed since transplant, and T-cell counts and diversity by then came mostly from newly produced T cells. Approximately two months post-transplant, alpha-beta T cells reportedly originated from several hundred expanded graft clones.

Losses at the gene ends were 4 bases for V and 5 bases for J; bases not matched to a gene: 5. The CDR3 covers 14 residues. In germline, CDR1 is SGDLS, CDR2 YYNGEE. This specimen was PBMCs, taken before TCRalphabeta/CD19-depleted stem cell transplant. The gene calls are TRBV9 and TRBJ2-5, with 10 bases matching TRBD1. This receptor was taken from a girl less than two years old with combined immunodeficiency, due to receive a stem cell transplant. The CDR3, as DNA: TGTGCCAGCAGCCAGACAGGGGGCATGGAGACCCAGTACTTC. Translated, it gives CASSQTGGMETQYF.